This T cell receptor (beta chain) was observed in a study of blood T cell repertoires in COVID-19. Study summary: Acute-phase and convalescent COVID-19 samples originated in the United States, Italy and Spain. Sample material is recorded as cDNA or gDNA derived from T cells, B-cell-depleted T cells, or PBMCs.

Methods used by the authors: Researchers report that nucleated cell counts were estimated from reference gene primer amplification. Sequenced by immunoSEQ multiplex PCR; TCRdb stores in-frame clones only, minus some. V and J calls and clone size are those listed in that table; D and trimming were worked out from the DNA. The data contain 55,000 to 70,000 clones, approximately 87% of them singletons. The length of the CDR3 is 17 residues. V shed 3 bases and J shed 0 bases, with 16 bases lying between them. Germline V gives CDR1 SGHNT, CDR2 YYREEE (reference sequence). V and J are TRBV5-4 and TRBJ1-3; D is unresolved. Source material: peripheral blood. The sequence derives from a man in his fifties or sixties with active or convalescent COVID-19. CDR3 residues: CASSSEPGRDSGNTIYF. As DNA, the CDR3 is TGTGCCAGCAGCTCGGAGCCCGGACGGGACTCTGGAAACACCATATATTTT.